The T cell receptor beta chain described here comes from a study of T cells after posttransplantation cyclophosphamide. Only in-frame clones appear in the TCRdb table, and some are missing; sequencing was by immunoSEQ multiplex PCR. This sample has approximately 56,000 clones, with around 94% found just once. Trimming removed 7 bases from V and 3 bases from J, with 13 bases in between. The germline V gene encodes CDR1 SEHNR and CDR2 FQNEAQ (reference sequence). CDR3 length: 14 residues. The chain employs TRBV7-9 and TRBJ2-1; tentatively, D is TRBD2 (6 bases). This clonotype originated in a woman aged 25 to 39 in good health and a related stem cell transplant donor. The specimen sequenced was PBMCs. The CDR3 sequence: CASKIPGVYNEQFF. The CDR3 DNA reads TGTGCCAGCAAGATACCGGGAGTCTACAATGAGCAGTTCTTC. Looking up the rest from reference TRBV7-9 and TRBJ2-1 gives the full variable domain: DTGVSQNPRHKITKRGQNVTFRCDPISEHNRLYWYRQTLGQGPEFLTYFQNEAQLEKSRLLSDRFSAERPKGSFSTLEIQRTEQGDSAMYLCASKIPGVYNEQFFGPGTRLTVL.